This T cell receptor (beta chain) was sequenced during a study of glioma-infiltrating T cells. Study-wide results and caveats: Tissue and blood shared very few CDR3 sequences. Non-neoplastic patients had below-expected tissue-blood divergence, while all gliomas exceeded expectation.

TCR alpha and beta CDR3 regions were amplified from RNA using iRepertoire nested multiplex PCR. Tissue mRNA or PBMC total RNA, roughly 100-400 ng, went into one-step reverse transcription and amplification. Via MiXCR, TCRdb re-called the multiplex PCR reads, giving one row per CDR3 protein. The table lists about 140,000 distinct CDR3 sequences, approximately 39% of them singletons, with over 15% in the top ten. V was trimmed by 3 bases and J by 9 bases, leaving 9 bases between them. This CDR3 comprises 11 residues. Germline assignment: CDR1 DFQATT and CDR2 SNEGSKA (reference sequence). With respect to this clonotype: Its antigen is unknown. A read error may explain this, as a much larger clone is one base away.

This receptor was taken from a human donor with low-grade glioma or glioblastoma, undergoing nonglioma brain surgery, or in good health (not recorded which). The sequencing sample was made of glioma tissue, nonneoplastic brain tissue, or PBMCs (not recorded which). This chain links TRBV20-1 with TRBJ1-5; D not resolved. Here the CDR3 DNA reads TGCAGTGCTAGGGGAGATCGGCCCCAGCATTTT. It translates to CSARGDRPQHF.